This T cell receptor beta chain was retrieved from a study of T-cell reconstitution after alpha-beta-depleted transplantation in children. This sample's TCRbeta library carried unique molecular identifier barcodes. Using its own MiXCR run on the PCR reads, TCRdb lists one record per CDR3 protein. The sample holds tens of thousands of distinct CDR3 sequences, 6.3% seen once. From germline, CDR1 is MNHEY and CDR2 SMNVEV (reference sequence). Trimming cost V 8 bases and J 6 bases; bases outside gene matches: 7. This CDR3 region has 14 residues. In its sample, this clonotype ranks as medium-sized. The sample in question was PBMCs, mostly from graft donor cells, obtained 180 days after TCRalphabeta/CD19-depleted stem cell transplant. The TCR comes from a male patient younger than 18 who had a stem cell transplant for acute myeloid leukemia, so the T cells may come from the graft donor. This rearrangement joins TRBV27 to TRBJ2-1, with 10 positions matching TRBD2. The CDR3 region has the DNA TGTGCCAGCGGAGGCCTAGCGGGAGTCAATGAGCAGTTCTTC. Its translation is CASGGLAGVNEQFF.